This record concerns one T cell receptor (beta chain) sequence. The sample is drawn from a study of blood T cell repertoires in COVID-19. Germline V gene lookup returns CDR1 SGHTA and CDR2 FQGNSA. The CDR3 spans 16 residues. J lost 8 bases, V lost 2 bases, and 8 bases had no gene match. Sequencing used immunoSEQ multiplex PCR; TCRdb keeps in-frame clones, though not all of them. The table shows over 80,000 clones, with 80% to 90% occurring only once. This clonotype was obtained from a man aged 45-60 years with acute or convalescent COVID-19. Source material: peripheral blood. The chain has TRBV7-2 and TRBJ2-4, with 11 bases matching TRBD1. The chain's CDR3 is CASSLSGTGGWYIQYF. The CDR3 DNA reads TGTGCCAGCAGCTTATCGGGGACAGGGGGTTGGTACATTCAGTACTTC.